The entry below describes one T cell receptor beta chain. The antigen is not known. The data belong to a study of OX40 agonist ivuxolimab in advanced cancers. Study-level results: Partial responders at 0.1-3.0 mg/kg showed near-lowest clonal expansion. There was clonal expansion of CD4+ and CD8+ blood T cells by week 6 at 0.1 to 3.0 mg/kg. Antigen specificity of clonally expanded peripheral T cells was not established.

The table came from immunoSEQ multiplex PCR; TCRdb's copy has only in-frame clones and leaves some out. The sample yields 42,000 or so clones, around 85% seen once. Looked up from germline, CDR1 is MDHEN and CDR2 is SYDVKM. The CDR3 is 15 residues long. Trimming shortened V by 6 bases and J by 3 bases, and 14 bases separated the two germline ends. This chain joins TRBV28 and TRBJ2-2; tentative D call: TRBD1 (6 bases). The material was CD4+ or CD8+ T cells sorted from blood, obtained in a trial of the OX40 agonist ivuxolimab. This sequence originates from an adult with an advanced solid tumor such as melanoma, head and neck, liver or kidney cancer. This chain's CDR3 is CASRLDRPYTGELFF. The DNA of the CDR3 is TGTGCCAGCAGACTAGACAGGCCATACACCGGGGAGCTGTTTTTT.